A single sample gave rise to the 19 T cell receptor beta chains below, sequenced in a study of early T cells in non-severe SARS-CoV-2 infection. TCRdb fed the 5' RACE reads into MiXCR, producing one record per CDR3 protein. The sample contains 75,000 to 80,000 distinct CDR3 sequences, 15% to 17% of which appear only once. The material sequenced was whole blood. These receptors all stem from an adult who was a healthcare worker with PCR-confirmed SARS-CoV-2 infection or an uninfected control (not recorded which).

There are a few counts of this clonotype. The chain is built from TRBV7-3 and TRBJ2-2; TRBD2 is a possible D gene (5 bases). V was clipped by 4 bases and J by 7 bases, with 13 bases between them. The V gene's germline CDR1 is SGHTA and CDR2 FQGTGA. The CDR3 contains 14 residues. The CDR3 nucleotides read TGTGCCAGCAGCTCGAGGGCTCCTGGCGGGGAGCTGTTTTTT. Its protein is CASSSRAPGGELFF.

This rearrangement joins TRBV9 to TRBJ2-5; D is undetermined. Trimming shortened V by 4 bases and J by 3 bases, and 13 bases separated the two germline ends. This CDR3 is 14 amino acids long. CDR1 is SGDLS and CDR2 is YYNGEE in the germline V gene. The DNA for the CDR3 is TGTGCCAGCAGCCCCGCTTGGCGAGAAGAGACCCAGTACTTC. It codes for CASSPAWREETQYF.

This chain uses TRBV5-5 with TRBJ1-1; TRBD1 might be the D (5 bases). Germline CDR1 and CDR2: SGHKS and YYEKEE (reference sequence). This CDR3 is 13 amino acids long. The V end was cut by 3 bases, the J end by 3 bases, with 9 bases between. The CDR3 reads CASSSRDDTEAFF. DNA for the CDR3: TGTGCCAGCAGCTCCCGGGACGACACTGAAGCTTTCTTT. The whole variable domain, filled in from reference TRBV5-5 and TRBJ1-1, reads DAGVTQSPTHLIKTRGQQVTLRCSPISGHKSVSWYQQVLGQGPQFIFQYYEKEERGRGNFPDRFSARQFPNYSSELNVNALLLGDSALYLCASSSRDDTEAFFGQGTRLTVV.

The table lists this clonotype with many counts. The gene calls are TRBV6-6 and TRBJ2-2; the D is unclear. Trimming took 6 bases from V and 1 from J, leaving 9 bases between them. The length of the CDR3 is 14 residues. Per the germline V gene, CDR1 is MNHNY and CDR2 is SVGAGI (reference sequence). The CDR3 loop reads CASRSRQNTGELFF. CDR3 bases: TGTGCCAGCAGATCCCGACAGAACACCGGGGAGCTGTTTTTT.

This clonotype was detected many times. The chain is built from TRBV4-1 and TRBJ1-1; maybe TRBD1 (5 bases). CDR1 is MGHRA, CDR2 YSYEKL, per germline. V lost 3 bases and J 10 bases, leaving 18 bases between the germline ends. This CDR3 spans 14 amino acids. The CDR3 DNA follows: TGCGCCAGCAGCCAGCTGGGACCACGGGGTAGAGCTTTCTTT. As protein: CASSQLGPRGRAFF.

The chain is built from TRBV12-3 or TRBV12-4 and TRBJ1-1; D gene unclear. This CDR3 spans 14 amino acids. Trimming cost V 1 base and J 1 base, with 7 bases left between them. The CDR3 loop reads CASSLGGGNTEAFF. DNA of the CDR3: TGTGCCAGCAGTTTAGGGGGTGGGAACACTGAAGCTTTCTTT.

This sequence joins TRBV12-3 or TRBV12-4 and TRBJ2-1; TRBD2 matches 8 bases. CDR3 size: 15 residues. After removal of 5 bases from V and 7 bases from J, the junction contained 10 bases not matched to a gene. For the CDR3, the DNA is TGTGCCAGCAGTCCCACTAGCGGCTTGCGGAATGAGCAGTTCTTC. It is translated as CASSPTSGLRNEQFF.

This clonotype was detected only a few times. The chain employs TRBV20-1 and TRBJ1-1; 8 bases are shared with TRBD1. Germline-derived CDR1 and CDR2 are DFQATT and SNEGSKA (reference sequence). J gave up 2 bases and V 5 bases, and 4 bases lay outside the gene matches. The CDR3 extends over 13 amino acids. CDR3 loop: CSALGQANTEAFF. DNA for the CDR3: TGCAGTGCTTTGGGACAGGCCAACACTGAAGCTTTCTTT.

This clonotype was counted only a few times. The V gene is TRBV7-8, the J gene TRBJ1-2; the match to TRBD1 covers 7 bases. Germline lookup yields CDR1 SGHVS and CDR2 FQNEAQ. With V trimmed by 5 bases and J by 8 bases, 5 bases remained unmatched. CDR3 size: 12 residues. The CDR3 coding sequence is TGTGCCAGCAGCCCCGACAGGGACGGCTACACCTTC. Protein sequence: CASSPDRDGYTF. Using reference TRBV7-8 and TRBJ1-2 for the parts outside the CDR3, the full variable domain is GAGVSQSPRYKVAKRGQDVALRCDPISGHVSLFWYQQALGQGPEFLTYFQNEAQLDKSGLPSDRFFAERPEGSVSTLKIQRTQQEDSAVYLCASSPDRDGYTFGSGTRLTVV.

In its sample, this clonotype was seen a few times. The chain carries TRBV29-1 and TRBJ2-2; D is uncertain. This CDR3 has 13 amino acids. CDR1 and CDR2 from the germline V gene are SQVTM and ANQGSEA. The V and J ends lost 3 bases and 6 bases respectively, with 11 bases between them. In DNA, the CDR3 is TGCAGCGTTGAGGTGGGCAACGCCGGGGAGCTGTTTTTT. Translated: CSVEVGNAGELFF.

This clonotype appeared a few times. V gene TRBV19 combines with J gene TRBJ2-2; D is unclear. Germline V gene lookup returns CDR1 LNHDA and CDR2 SQIVND (reference sequence). The CDR3 length is 15 residues. Trimming took off 3 bases at V and 1 base at J, with 9 bases between the two ends. The CDR3 DNA follows: TGTGCCAGTAGTATGGGGTGGAGGAACACCGGGGAGCTGTTTTTT. The encoded protein is CASSMGWRNTGELFF.

As concerns this clonotype: A much larger clone is a single base away; this may be a read error. The chain recombines TRBV7-9 with TRBJ1-4, with D possibly being TRBD1 (5 bases). The CDR3 consists of 14 residues. The germline CDR1 and CDR2 sequences are SEHNR and FQNEAQ (reference sequence). In DNA form, the CDR3 reads TGTGTCAGCAGCCTGACAGTTTCTAATGAAAAACTGTTTTTT. Amino acid sequence: CVSSLTVSNEKLFF.

This clonotype was detected ten times or more. The chain recombines TRBV18 with TRBJ2-7; D is tentatively TRBD1 or TRBD2 (5 bases each). Trimming cost V 3 bases and J 0 bases, with 18 bases left between them. Germline V gene lookup returns CDR1 KGHSH and CDR2 LQKENI. This CDR3 comprises 17 residues. The CDR3 DNA reads as TGTGCCAGCTCACCGGGGACGAACTTCCGGAGCTCCTACGAGCAGTACTTC. It translates to CASSPGTNFRSSYEQYF.

The sample holds a few counts of this clonotype. The chain is built from TRBV7-9 and TRBJ1-1; 8 bases agree with TRBD1. The ends lost 5 bases at V and 12 bases at J; junction bases unmatched: 8. Germline CDR1 is SEHNR and CDR2 is FQNEAQ (reference sequence). The length of the CDR3 is 12 residues. The CDR3 region has the DNA TGTGCCAGCAGCACCGTGACAGGGGAAACTTTCTTT. It specifies CASSTVTGETFF. The variable domain in full, completed from reference TRBV7-9 and TRBJ1-1, reads DTGVSQNPRHKITKRGQNVTFRCDPISEHNRLYWYRQTLGQGPEFLTYFQNEAQLEKSRLLSDRFSAERPKGSFSTLEIQRTEQGDSAMYLCASSTVTGETFFGQGTRLTVV.

A few counts support this clonotype. The chain joins TRBV30 to TRBJ1-6; 9 positions match TRBD1. The length of the CDR3 is 13 residues. J lost 14 bases, V lost 3 bases, and 8 bases had no gene match. Germline lookup yields CDR1 GTSNPN and CDR2 SVGIG (reference sequence). The CDR3 loop reads CAWSRTGVVTLHF. CDR3 coding DNA: TGTGCCTGGAGCAGGACAGGGGTAGTGACCCTCCACTTT.

This clonotype has more than one count but fewer than ten. The rearrangement links TRBV5-1 to TRBJ2-7, with D maybe TRBD1 (5 bases). V lost 4 bases, J lost 0 bases, and 11 bases lay in between. The germline CDR1 and CDR2 sequences are SGHRS and YFSETQ. The CDR3 is made up of 14 amino acids. This CDR3 is CASSPPGLSYEQYF. The CDR3 nucleotides are TGCGCCAGCAGCCCGCCAGGGCTCTCCTACGAGCAGTACTTC.

The DNA of the CDR3 is TGTGCCACCAGCAGAGATTTATTGGACAATGAGCAGTTCTTC. The encoded protein is CATSRDLLDNEQFF. V is TRBV15 and J is TRBJ2-1; D unresolved. The V gene lost 0 bases and the J gene lost 5 bases, with 8 bases spanning the gap. The germline V gene has CDR1 LNHNV and CDR2 YYDKDF (reference sequence). CDR3 length: 14 residues. Based on the CDR3 plus reference TRBV15 and TRBJ2-1, the full variable domain is DAMVIQNPRYQVTQFGKPVTLSCSQTLNHNVMYWYQQKSSQAPKLLFHYYDKDFNNEADTPDNFQSRRPNTSFCFLDIRSPGLGDTAMYLCATSRDLLDNEQFFGPGTRLTVL.

This clonotype was observed a few times. The gene calls are TRBV6-5 and TRBJ1-6, with D possibly being TRBD1 (6 bases). Trimming left V 6 bases short and J 0 bases short, with 12 bases between. This CDR3 is 16 amino acids long. CDR1 MNHEY and CDR2 SVGAGI come from the germline V gene. For the CDR3, the DNA is TGTGCCAGCAGCACGGACAGACGCTCCTATAATTCACCCCTCCACTTT. This codes for CASSTDRRSYNSPLHF.

This clonotype was seen many times. The CDR3 sequence is CASSSHTGTYEQYF. The CDR3 DNA reads TGTGCCAGCAGCTCCCATACAGGGACCTACGAGCAGTACTTC. The chain recombines TRBV11-2 with TRBJ2-7, with D possibly being TRBD1 (6 bases). V lost 4 bases, J lost 2 bases, and 12 bases lay in between. This CDR3 is built from 14 residues. CDR1 is SGHAT, CDR2 FQNNGV, per germline.